This TCR beta chain was identified during a study of CD8 T cells in Susac syndrome. Whole-study findings and limits: Total CD8+ and CD8+ TEMRA repertoires contained over 15 and five Susac-specific public clones, respectively.

The germline gives CDR1 LGHNA, CDR2 YNFKEQ. This CDR3 spans 14 amino acids. Trimming left V 1 base short and J 6 bases short, with 10 bases between. It was with random hexamers that roughly 0.45 to 1 ug RNA was reverse transcribed. The immunoSEQ assay covered 54 Vbeta and 13 Jbeta segments for CDR3. TCRdb passed the immunoSEQ multiplex PCR reads through MiXCR, listing each CDR3 protein once. The table includes about 130,000 distinct CDR3 sequences, more than 90% detected once. This clonotype has only one observation. Antigen unknown. This sequence joins TRBV4-2 and TRBJ2-1; D not certain. Material: CD8+ T cells from PBMCs. The receptor was isolated from a human donor with Susac syndrome. CDR3 nucleotides: TGTGCCAGCAGCCAAGCCGAGACGACCAATGAGCAGTTCTTC. As protein: CASSQAETTNEQFF.